This section outlines one T cell receptor beta chain sequence together with its context. They ran version v3.0 of the immunoSEQ assay at survey level. Repertoires were generated with immunoSEQ multiplex PCR, while TCRdb's copy carries only in-frame clones and drops some. The data show nearly 20,000 clones, with 80% seen just once and approximately 12% held by the top ten. Germline V lookup: CDR1 SGHRS, CDR2 YFSETQ. Trimming stripped 3 bases from V and 4 bases from J, with 8 bases between. CDR3 length: 13 residues. This entry is derived from a study of long-term antiretroviral therapy in people with HIV. Study background: The 2015 recommendation for immediate ART came about a decade after the earliest samples.

This sequence joins TRBV5-1 and TRBJ2-1; D is ambiguous. The receptor comes from a woman between 40 and 50 years old with HIV. The sample consisted of unsorted PBMCs, taken 0.2 years after starting antiretroviral therapy. CDR3 sequence reads: CASSSQLYNEQFF. The CDR3 DNA reads as TGCGCCAGCAGCTCCCAACTTTACAATGAGCAGTTCTTC.